This T cell receptor beta chain was identified during a study of vaccination effects on CD4 cells after COVID-19. About this clone: What it binds is not known.

Some clones are missing from TCRdb's copy, which holds only in-frame ones; the method was immunoSEQ multiplex PCR. The sample has 70,000 or so clones, 78% seen once. Under the ViraFEST assay, PBMC were stimulated with viral peptide pools so that antigen-specific CD4+ T cells expanded. Sequencing was performed afterwards. Cultured cells yielded isolated CD4+ T cells after more than nine days. Recipients of the vaccine had no prior SARS-CoV-2 infection and negative nucleocapsid antibodies. The sequenced sample was CD4+ T cells from PBMCs cultured with SARS-CoV-2 spike peptides, obtained before COVID-19 vaccination. This TCR came from a human donor who received a COVID-19 vaccine.

The CDR3 loop reads CASSLASSPYNEQFF. CDR3 nucleotide sequence: TGTGCCAGCAGCTTAGCCTCTAGCCCCTACAATGAGCAGTTCTTC. The chain uses TRBV7-2 and TRBJ2-1, with D perhaps matching TRBD2 (5 bases). CDR3 length equals 15 residues. V shed 0 bases and J shed 2 bases, with 8 bases lying between them. Germline V gene lookup returns CDR1 SGHTA and CDR2 FQGNSA.